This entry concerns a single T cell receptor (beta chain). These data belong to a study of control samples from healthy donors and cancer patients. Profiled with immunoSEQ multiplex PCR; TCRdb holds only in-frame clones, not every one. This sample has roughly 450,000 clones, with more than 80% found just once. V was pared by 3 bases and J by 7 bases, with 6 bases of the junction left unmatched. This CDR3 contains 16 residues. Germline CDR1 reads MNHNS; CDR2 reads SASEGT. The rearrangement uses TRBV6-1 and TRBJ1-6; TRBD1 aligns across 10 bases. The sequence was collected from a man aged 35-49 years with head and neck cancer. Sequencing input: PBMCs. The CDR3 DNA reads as TGTGCCAGCAGTGAGATGACAGGGGGCGGGAATTCACCCCTCCACTTT. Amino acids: CASSEMTGGGNSPLHF.